This T cell receptor beta chain was recovered during a study of T cells in Graves' hyperthyroidism and ophthalmopathy. Study-wide findings and caveats: In blood, most of the thyroid clonotypes expanded above 0.001 were also present.

The authors deemed Graves' hyperthyroidism stable absent ophthalmopathy progression within 18 months. Each patient was aged 18 to 65 and had newly diagnosed hyperthyroidism of under 2 months' duration. For this clonotype: No antigen is known for it.

The TCR beta CDR3 regions underwent amplification using RNA transcripts as the source. TCR CDR3 underwent first-round RT-PCR with the HTBI primer set. TCRdb processed the multiplex PCR reads anew with MiXCR; each CDR3 protein has one entry. The data contain about 480,000 distinct CDR3 sequences, under 15% of them singletons. V shed 3 bases and J shed 6 bases, with 14 bases lying between them. Germline assignment: CDR1 MNHEY and CDR2 SMNVEV (reference sequence). The CDR3 has 15 residues. The sequence derives from a woman younger than 30 with Graves' hyperthyroidism. The rearrangement joins TRBV27 to TRBJ2-2; D possibly corresponds to TRBD2 (5 bases). What was sequenced was blood. The CDR3 DNA reads as TGTGCCAGCAGTTTGCGTCGGGCGGGCGCCGGGGAGCTGTTTTTT. Amino acids: CASSLRRAGAGELFF.